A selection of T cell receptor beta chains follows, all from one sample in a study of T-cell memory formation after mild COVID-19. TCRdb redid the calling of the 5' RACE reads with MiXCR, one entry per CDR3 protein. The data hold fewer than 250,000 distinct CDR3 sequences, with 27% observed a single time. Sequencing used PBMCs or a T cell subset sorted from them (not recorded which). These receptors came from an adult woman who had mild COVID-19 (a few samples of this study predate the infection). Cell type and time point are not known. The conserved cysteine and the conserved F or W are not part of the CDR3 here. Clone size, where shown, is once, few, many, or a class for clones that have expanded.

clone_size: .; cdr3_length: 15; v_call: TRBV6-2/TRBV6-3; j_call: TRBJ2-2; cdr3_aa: ASTTTPGTGITGELF
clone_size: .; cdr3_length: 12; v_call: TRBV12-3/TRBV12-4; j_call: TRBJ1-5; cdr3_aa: ASSPVGVNQPQH
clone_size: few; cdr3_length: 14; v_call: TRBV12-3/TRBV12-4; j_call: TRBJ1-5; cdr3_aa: ASRPRGAEGNQPQH
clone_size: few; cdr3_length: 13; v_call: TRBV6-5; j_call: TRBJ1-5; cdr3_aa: ASSYSGRHNQPQH
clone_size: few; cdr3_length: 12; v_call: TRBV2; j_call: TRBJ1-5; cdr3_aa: ASRGTGEGQPQH
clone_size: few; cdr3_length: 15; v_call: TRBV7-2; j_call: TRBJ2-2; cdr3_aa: ASTSPLGTEYTGELF
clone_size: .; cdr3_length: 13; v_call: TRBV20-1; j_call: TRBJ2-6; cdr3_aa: SARARAGGANVLT
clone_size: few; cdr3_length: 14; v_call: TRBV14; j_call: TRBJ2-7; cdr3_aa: ASSQEESGSPHEQY
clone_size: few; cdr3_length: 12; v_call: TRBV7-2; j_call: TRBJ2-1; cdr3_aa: ASSPMGGYNEQF
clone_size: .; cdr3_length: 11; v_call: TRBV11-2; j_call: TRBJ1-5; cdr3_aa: ASSMGGNQPQH
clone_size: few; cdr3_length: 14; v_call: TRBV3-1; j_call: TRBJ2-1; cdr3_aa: ASSQGLSGVYNEQF
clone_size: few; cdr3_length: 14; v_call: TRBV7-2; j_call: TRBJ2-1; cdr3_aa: ASSLAGWGQYNEQF
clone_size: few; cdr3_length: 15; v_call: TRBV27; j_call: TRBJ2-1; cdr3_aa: ASSLYNPEAHRNEQF
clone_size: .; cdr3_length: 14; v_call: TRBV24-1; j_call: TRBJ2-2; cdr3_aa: ATSDAGTGSTGELF
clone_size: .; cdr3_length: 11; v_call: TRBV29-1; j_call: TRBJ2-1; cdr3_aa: SASPTGYNEQF
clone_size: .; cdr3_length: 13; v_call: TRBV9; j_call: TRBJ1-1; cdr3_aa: ASSVDEGGSTEAF
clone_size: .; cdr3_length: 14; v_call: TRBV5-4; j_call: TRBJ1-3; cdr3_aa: ASSFDLGNSGNTIY
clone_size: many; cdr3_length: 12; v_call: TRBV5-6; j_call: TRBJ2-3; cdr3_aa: ASSLGTSTDTQY
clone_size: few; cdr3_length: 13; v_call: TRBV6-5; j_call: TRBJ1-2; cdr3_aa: ASSPRAVSNYGYT
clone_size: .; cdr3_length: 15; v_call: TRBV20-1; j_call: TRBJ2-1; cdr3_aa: SARDSLAGGPYNEQF
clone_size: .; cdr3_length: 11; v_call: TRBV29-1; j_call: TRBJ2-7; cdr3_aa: SVEDRAGYEQY
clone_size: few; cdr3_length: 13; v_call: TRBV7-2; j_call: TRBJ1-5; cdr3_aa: ASSSGGTSNQPQH
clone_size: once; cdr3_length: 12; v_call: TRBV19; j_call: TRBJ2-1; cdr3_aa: ASAPAGGPNEQF
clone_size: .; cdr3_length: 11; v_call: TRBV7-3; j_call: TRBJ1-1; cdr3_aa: ASSRDVGTEAF
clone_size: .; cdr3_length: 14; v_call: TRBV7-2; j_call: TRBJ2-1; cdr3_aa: ASSPPGLADVNEQF
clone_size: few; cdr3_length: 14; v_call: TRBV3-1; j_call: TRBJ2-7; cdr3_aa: ASSQDGPQGAREQY
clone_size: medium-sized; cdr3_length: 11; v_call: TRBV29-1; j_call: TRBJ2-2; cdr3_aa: SADRVNTGELF
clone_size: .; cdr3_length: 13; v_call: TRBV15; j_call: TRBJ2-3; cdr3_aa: ATSREFSGADTQY
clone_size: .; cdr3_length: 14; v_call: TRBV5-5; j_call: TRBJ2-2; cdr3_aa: ASSSLAGGNTGELF
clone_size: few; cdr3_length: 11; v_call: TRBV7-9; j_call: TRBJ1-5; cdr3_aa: ASSLVSVGPQH
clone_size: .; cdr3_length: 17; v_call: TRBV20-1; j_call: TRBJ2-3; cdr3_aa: SARSPRDSRFPSTDTQY
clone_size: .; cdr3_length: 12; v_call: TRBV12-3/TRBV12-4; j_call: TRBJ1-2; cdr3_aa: ASSLSPRGYGYT
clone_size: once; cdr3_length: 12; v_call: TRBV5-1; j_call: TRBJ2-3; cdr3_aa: ASSGGQGTDTQY
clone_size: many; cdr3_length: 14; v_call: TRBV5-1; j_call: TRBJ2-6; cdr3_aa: ASSRGTASGANVLT
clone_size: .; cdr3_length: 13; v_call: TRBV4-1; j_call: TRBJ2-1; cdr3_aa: ASSTSGRHGNEQF
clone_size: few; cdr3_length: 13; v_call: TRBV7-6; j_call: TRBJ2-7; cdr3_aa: ASSLGGRDTYEQY
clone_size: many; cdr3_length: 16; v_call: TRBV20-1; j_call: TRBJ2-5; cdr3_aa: SARDFDRLVGGQETQY
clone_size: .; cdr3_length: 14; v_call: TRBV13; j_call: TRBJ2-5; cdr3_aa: ASSSYRLAGQETQY
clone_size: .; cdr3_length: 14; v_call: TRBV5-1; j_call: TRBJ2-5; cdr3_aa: ASSLEASGGQETQY
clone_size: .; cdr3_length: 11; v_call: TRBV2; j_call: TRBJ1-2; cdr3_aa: ASSGDTGYGYT
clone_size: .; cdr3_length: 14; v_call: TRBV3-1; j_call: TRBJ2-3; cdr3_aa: ASSTWTSERTDTQY
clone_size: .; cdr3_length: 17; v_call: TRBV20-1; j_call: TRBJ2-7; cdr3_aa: SASARLGTSGARYYEQY
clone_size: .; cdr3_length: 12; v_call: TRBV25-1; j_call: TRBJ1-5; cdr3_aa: ASSATGVHQPQH
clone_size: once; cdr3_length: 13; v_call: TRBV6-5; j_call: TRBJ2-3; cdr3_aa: ASSYSSGVGDTQY
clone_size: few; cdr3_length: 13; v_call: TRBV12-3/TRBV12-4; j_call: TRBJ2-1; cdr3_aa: ASTFGLAGGNEQF
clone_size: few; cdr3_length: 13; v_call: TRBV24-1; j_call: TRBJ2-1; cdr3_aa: ATSDVTSGRGEQF
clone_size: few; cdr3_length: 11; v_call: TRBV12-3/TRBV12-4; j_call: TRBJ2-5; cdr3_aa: ASNPGTGGTQY
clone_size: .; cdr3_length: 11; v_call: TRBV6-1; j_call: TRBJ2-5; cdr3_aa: ASSVTVGETQY
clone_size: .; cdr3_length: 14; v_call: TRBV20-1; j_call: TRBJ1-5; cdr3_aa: SALGATANSNQPQH
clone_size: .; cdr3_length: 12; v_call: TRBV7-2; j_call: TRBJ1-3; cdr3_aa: ASSLAISGNTIY
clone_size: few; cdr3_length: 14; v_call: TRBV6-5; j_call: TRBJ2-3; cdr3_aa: ASSYSGTGGSDTQY
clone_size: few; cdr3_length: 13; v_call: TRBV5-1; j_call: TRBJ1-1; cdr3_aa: ASSWRGGGNTEAF
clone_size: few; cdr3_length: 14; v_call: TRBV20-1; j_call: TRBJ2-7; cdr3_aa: SARPFSGGDYGEQY
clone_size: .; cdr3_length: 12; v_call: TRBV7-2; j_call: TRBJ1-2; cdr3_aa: ASSFPGIQGGYT
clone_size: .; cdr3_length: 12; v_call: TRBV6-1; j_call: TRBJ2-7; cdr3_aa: ASRYGTSPYEQY